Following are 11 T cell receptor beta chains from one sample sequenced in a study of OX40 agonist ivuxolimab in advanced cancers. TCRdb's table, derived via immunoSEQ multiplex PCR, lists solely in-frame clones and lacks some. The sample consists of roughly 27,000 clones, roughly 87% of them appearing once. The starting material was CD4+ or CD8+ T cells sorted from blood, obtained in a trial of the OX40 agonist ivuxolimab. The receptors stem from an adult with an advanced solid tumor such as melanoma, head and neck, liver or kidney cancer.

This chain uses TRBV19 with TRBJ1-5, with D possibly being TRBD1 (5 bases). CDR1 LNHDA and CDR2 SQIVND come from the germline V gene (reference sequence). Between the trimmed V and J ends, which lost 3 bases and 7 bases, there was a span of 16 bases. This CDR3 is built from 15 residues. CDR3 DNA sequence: TGTGCCAGTAGTATCAACCCCAGGGAGGACCAGCCCCAGCATTTT. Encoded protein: CASSINPREDQPQHF.

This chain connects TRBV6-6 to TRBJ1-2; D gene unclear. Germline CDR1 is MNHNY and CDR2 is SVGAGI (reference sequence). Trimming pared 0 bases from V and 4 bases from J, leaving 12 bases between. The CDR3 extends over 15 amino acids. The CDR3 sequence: CASSYSIGRFYGYTF. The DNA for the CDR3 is TGTGCCAGCAGTTACTCCATTGGACGGTTCTATGGCTACACCTTC.

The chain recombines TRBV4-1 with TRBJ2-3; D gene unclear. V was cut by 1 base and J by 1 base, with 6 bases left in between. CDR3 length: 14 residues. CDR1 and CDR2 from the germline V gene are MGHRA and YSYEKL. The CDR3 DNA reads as TGCGCCAGCAGCCAAGCATGGGGCACAGATACGCAGTATTTT. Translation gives CASSQAWGTDTQYF.

The CDR3 DNA follows: TGTGCCAGCAGCAGGACGGGGGGCTACACCTTC. Amino acids: CASSRTGGYTF. V usage is TRBV5-6 and J usage is TRBJ1-2, with D unclear. The CDR3 is 11 residues long. CDR1 and CDR2 (germline): SGHDT, YYEEEE. The V and J ends lost 4 bases and 8 bases respectively, with 9 bases between them. The entire variable domain, with the rest obtained from reference TRBV5-6 and TRBJ1-2, is as follows: DAGVTQSPTHLIKTRGQQVTLRCSPKSGHDTVSWYQQALGQGPQFIFQYYEEEERQRGNFPDRFSGHQFPNYSSELNVNALLLGDSALYLCASSRTGGYTFGSGTRLTVV.

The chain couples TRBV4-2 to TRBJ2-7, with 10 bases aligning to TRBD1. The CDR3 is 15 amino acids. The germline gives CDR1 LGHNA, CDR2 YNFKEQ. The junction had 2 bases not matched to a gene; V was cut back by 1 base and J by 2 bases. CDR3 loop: CASSQGTGGTYEQYF. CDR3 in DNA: TGTGCCAGCAGCCAAGGGACAGGGGGGACCTACGAGCAGTACTTC.

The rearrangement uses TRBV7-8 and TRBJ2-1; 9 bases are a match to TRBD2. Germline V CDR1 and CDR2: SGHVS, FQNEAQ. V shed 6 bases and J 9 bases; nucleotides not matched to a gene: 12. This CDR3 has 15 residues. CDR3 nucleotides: TGTGCCAGCAGGGAGGGAGGCGGGGGGGCGTCTGAGCAGTTCTTC. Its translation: CASREGGGGASEQFF.

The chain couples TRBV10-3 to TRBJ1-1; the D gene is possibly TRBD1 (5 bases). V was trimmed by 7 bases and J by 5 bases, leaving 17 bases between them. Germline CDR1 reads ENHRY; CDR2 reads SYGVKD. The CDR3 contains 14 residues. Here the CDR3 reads CAITPEQGVTEAFF. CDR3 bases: TGTGCCATCACCCCCGAGCAAGGGGTAACTGAAGCTTTCTTT.

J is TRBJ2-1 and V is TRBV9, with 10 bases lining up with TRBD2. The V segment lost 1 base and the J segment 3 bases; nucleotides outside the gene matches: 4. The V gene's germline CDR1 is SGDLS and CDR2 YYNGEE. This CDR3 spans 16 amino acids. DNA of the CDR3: TGTGCCAGCAGCGTACTACAGCGGGGGGGCTACAATGAGCAGTTCTTC. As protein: CASSVLQRGGYNEQFF.

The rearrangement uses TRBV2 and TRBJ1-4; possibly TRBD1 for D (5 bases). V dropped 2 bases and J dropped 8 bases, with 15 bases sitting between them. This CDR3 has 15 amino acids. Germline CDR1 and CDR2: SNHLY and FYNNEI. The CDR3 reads CASSERGYETEKLFF. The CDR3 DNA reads TGTGCCAGCAGTGAAAGGGGTTATGAAACAGAAAAACTGTTTTTT.

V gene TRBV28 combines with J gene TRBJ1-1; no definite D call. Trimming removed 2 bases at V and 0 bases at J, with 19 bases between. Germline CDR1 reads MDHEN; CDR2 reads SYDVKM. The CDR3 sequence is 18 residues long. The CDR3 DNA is TGTGCCAGCAGTTTACCCCCAACCCTGAGCGTCATGAACACTGAAGCTTTCTTT. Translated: CASSLPPTLSVMNTEAFF.

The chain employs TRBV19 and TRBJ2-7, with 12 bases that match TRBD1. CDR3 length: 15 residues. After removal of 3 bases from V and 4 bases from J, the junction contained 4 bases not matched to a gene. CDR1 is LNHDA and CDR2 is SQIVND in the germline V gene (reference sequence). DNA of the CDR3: TGTGCCAGTAGTATGGGACAGGGGGCTGGATACGAGCAGTACTTC. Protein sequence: CASSMGQGAGYEQYF.